This TCR beta chain was sequenced during a study of cytomegalovirus exposure and HLA in healthy donors. Whole-study context: The same platform was used for the roughly 120 validation repertoires as for the approximately 730 first-cohort repertoires, as reported in a later analysis.

The method was immunoSEQ multiplex PCR; TCRdb's version includes in-frame clones alone and lacks a portion of them. The table shows about 160,000 clones, with 86% occurring only once. Details on this clone: What it recognizes is unknown.

Overall study results and limits: Researchers reported that a few CMV-associated chains were confirmed in vitro as CMV antigen-specific.

The clonotype was recovered from a woman in her thirties in good health and CMV-seronegative. The sequenced material came from PBMCs.

The CDR3 coding sequence is TGTGCCAGTCTGGACATGCCTGGGGCCAACGTCCTGACTTTC. Amino acid sequence: CASLDMPGANVLTF. The V gene is TRBV19, the J gene TRBJ2-6, with a possible D match to TRBD1 (5 bases). This CDR3 is built from 14 residues. V was cut by 8 bases and J by 2 bases, with 10 bases left in between. Germline V CDR1 and CDR2: LNHDA, SQIVND (reference sequence). Looking up the rest from reference TRBV19 and TRBJ2-6 gives the full variable domain: DGGITQSPKYLFRKEGQNVTLSCEQNLNHDAMYWYRQDPGQGLRLIYYSQIVNDFQKGDIAEGYSVSREKKESFPLTVTSAQKNPTAFYLCASLDMPGANVLTFGAGSRLTVL.